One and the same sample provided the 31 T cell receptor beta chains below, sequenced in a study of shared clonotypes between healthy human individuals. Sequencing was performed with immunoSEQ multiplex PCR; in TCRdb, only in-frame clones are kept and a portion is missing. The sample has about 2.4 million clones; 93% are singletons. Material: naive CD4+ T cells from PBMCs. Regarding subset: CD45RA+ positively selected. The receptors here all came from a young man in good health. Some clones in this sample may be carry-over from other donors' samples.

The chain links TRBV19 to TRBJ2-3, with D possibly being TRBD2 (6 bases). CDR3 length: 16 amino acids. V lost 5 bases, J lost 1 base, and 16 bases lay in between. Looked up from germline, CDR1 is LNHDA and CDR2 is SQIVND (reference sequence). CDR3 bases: TGTGCCAGTAGTCCCTCCGGGAGCGCTGGCACAGATACGCAGTATTTT. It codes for CASSPSGSAGTDTQYF.

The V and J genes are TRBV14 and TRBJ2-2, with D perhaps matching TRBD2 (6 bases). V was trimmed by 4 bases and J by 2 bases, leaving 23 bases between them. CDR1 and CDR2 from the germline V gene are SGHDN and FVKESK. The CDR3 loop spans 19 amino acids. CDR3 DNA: TGTGCCAGCAGCCCTTGGTGGGCGGGACGTACGCAAAACACCGGGGAGCTGTTTTTT. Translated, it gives CASSPWWAGRTQNTGELFF.

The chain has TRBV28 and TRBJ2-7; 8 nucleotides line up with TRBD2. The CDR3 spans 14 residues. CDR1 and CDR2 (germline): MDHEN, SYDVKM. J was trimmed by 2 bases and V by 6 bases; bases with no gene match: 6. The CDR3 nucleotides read TGTGCCAGCAGCCAAACTAGCGGAACCTACGAGCAGTACTTC. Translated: CASSQTSGTYEQYF.

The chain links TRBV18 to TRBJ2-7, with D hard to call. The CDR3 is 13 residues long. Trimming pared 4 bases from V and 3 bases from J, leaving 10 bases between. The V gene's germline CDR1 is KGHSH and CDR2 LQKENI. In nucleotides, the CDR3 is TGTGCCAGCTCACTGACTTACAGCTACGAGCAGTACTTC. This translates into CASSLTYSYEQYF.

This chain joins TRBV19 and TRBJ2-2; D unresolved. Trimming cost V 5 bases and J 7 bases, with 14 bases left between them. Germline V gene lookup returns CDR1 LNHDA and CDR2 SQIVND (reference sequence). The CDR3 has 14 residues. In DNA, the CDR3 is TGTGCCAGTAGTTCCTCACGGTTGGGCGGGGAGCTGTTTTTT. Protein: CASSSSRLGGELFF.

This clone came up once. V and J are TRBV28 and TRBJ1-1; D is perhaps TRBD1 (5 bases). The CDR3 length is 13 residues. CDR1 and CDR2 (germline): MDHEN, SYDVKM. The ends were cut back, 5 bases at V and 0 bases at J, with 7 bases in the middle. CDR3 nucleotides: TGTGCCAGCAGTGGGACGGTGAACACTGAAGCTTTCTTT. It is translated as CASSGTVNTEAFF.

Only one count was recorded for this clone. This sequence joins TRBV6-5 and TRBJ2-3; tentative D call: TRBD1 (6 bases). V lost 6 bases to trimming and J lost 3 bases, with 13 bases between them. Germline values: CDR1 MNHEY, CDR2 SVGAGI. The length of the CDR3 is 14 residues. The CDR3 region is CASSTTGQTDTQYF. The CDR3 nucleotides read TGTGCCAGCAGCACGACAGGTCAGACAGATACGCAGTATTTT.

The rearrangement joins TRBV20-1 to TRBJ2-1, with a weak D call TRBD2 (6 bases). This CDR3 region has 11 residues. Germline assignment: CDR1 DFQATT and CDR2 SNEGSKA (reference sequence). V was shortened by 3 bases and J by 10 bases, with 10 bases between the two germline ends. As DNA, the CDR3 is TGCAGTGCTAGCCGGGACTGGGAGCAGTTCTTC. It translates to CSASRDWEQFF.

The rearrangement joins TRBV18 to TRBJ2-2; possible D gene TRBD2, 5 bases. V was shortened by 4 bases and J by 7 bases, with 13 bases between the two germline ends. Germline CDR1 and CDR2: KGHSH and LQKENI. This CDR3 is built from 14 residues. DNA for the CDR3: TGTGCCAGCTCACTTTCTAGCAGTGACGGGGAGCTGTTTTTT. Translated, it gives CASSLSSSDGELFF.

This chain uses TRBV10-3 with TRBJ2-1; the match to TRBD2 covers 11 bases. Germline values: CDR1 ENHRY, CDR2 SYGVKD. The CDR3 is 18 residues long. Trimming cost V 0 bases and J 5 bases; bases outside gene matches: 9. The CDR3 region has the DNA TGTGCCATCAGTGAGTCGACGTCTAGCGGGAGGTTCGACAATGAGCAGTTCTTC. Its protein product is CAISESTSSGRFDNEQFF.

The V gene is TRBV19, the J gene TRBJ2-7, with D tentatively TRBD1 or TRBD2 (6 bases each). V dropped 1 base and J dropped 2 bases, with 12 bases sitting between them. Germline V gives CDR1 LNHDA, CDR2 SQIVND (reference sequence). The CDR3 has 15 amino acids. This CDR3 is CASSIAGAGAYEQYF. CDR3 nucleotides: TGTGCCAGTAGTATAGCGGGGGCAGGAGCCTACGAGCAGTACTTC.

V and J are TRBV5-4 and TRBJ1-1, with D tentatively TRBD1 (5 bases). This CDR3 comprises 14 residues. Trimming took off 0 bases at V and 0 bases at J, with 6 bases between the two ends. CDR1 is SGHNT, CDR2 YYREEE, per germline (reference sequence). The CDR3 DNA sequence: TGTGCCAGCAGCTTGGCAGGGATGAACACTGAAGCTTTCTTT. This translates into CASSLAGMNTEAFF.

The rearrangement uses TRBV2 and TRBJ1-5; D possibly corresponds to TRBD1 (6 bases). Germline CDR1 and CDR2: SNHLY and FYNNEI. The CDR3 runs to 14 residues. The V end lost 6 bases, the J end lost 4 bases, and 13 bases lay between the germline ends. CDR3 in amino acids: CASSAGAQNQPQHF. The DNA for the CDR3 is TGTGCCAGCAGCGCAGGGGCCCAAAATCAGCCCCAGCATTTT.

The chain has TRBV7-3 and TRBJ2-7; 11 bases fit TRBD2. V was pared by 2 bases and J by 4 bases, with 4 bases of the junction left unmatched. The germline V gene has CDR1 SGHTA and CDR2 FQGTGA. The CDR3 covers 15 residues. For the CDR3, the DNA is TGTGCCAGCAGCTTATTTGGGACTAGCGGATACGAGCAGTACTTC. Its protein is CASSLFGTSGYEQYF.

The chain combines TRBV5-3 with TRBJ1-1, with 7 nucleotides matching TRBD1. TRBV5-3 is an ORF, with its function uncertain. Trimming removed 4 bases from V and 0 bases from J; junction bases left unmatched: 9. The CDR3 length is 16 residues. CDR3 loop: CARSPRTGVMNTEAFF. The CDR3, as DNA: TGTGCCAGAAGCCCGCGAACAGGGGTAATGAACACTGAAGCTTTCTTT.

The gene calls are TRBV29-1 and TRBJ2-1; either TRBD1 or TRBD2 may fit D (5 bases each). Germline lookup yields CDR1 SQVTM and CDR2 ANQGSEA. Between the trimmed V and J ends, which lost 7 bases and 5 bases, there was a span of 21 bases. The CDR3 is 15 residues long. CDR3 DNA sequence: TGCAGCGCGTCCCGCCTGCCAGGGACCCACAATGAGCAGTTCTTC. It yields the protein CSASRLPGTHNEQFF.

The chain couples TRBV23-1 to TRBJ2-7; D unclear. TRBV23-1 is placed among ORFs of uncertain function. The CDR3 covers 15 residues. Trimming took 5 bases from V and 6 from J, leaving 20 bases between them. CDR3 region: CASSLLGCLPAEQYF. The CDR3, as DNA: TGCGCCAGCAGTTTGCTAGGTTGTCTCCCCGCCGAGCAGTACTTC.

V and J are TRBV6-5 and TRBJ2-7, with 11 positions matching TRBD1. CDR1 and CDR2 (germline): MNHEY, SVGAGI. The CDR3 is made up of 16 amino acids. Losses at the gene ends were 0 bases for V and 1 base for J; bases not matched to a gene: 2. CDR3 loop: CASSYSGTGGSYEQYF. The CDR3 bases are TGTGCCAGCAGTTACTCTGGGACAGGGGGTTCCTACGAGCAGTACTTC.

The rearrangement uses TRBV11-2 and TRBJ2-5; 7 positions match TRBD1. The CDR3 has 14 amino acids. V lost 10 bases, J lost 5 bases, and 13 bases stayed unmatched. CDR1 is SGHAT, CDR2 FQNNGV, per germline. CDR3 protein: CATQRAGGLETQYF. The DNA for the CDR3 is TGTGCCACCCAGAGGGCAGGGGGATTGGAGACCCAGTACTTC.

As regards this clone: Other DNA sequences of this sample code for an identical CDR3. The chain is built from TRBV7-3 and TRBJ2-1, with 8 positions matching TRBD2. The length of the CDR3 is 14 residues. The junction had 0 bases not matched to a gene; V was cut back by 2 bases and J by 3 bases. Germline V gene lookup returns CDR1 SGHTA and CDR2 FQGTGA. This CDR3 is CASSLGTSYNEQFF. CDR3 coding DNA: TGTGCCAGCAGCTTAGGGACTAGCTACAATGAGCAGTTCTTC.

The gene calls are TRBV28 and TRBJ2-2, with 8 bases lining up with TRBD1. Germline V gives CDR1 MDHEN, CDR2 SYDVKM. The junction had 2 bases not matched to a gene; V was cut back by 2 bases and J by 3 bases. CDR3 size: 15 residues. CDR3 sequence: CASSLLQGDTGELFF. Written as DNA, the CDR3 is TGTGCCAGCAGTTTACTACAGGGGGACACCGGGGAGCTGTTTTTT. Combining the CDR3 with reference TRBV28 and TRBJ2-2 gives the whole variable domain DVKVTQSSRYLVKRTGEKVFLECVQDMDHENMFWYRQDPGLGLRLIYFSYDVKMKEKGDIPEGYSVSREKKERFSLILESASTNQTSMYLCASSLLQGDTGELFFGEGSRLTVL.

The CDR3 here is CASSQSPADNYGYTF. The CDR3 nucleotides are TGTGCCAGCAGCCAGTCTCCAGCCGATAACTATGGCTACACCTTC. The chain has TRBV14 and TRBJ1-2; D unclear. With 3 bases removed from V and 1 base from J, the gap between germline ends came to 12 bases. The CDR3 covers 15 residues. Germline V CDR1 and CDR2: SGHDN, FVKESK.

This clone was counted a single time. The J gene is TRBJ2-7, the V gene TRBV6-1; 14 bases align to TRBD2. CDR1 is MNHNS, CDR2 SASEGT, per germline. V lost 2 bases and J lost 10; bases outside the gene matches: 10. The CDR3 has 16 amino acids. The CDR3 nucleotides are TGTGCCAGCAGTGAATTGGCCCCGGGACTAGCGGGAGAACAGTACTTC. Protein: CASSELAPGLAGEQYF.

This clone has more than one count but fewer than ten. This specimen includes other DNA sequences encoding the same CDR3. CDR3: CASSLSWNTIYF. Here the CDR3 DNA reads TGTGCCAGCAGTTTATCCTGGAACACCATATATTTT. This chain uses TRBV28 with TRBJ1-3; D is undetermined. This CDR3 comprises 12 residues. Germline-derived CDR1 and CDR2 are MDHEN and SYDVKM. Trimming removed 1 base from V and 7 bases from J, with 5 bases in between.

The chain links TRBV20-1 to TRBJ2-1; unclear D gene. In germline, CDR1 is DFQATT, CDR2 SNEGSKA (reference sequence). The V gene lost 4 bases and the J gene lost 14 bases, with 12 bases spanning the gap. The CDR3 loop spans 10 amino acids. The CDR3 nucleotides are TGCAGTGCTACCACCTCAACCAAGTTCTTC. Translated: CSATTSTKFF.

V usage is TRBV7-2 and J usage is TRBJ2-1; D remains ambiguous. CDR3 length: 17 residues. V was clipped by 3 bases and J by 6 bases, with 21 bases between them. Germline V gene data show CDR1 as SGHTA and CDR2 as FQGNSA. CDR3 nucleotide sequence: TGTGCCAGCAGCTTCCAGTCCATGGCCCAGTCTACCAATGAGCAGTTCTTC. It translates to CASSFQSMAQSTNEQFF.

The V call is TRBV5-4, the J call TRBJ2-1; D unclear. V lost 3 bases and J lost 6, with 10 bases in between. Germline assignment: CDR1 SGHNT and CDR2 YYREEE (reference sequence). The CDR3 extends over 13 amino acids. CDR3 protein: CASSSDQANEQFF. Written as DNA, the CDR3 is TGTGCCAGCAGCTCGGACCAGGCCAATGAGCAGTTCTTC.

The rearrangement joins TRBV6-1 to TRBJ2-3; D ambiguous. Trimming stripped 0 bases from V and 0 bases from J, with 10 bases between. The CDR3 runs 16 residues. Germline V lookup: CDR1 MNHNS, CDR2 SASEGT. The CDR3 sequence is CASSEAGVTSTDTQYF. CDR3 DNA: TGTGCCAGCAGTGAAGCTGGGGTCACTAGCACAGATACGCAGTATTTT.

The CDR3 is CASRVGTGVLYGYTF. The CDR3 coding sequence is TGTGCCAGCAGAGTCGGGACAGGGGTCTTGTATGGCTACACCTTC. The chain joins TRBV28 to TRBJ1-2, with TRBD1 matching over 10 bases. Germline V gene data show CDR1 as MDHEN and CDR2 as SYDVKM. This CDR3 spans 15 amino acids. The V segment lost 6 bases and the J segment 5 bases; nucleotides outside the gene matches: 9.

The CDR3, as DNA: TGTGCCAGCAGTGAAAGTTGGGGGACAGATACGCAGTATTTT. Amino acid sequence: CASSESWGTDTQYF. The chain links TRBV2 to TRBJ2-3; D assignment may be TRBD1 or TRBD2 (5 bases each). Germline V lookup: CDR1 SNHLY, CDR2 FYNNEI. The CDR3 consists of 14 residues. Trimming stripped 2 bases from V and 3 bases from J, with 9 bases between.

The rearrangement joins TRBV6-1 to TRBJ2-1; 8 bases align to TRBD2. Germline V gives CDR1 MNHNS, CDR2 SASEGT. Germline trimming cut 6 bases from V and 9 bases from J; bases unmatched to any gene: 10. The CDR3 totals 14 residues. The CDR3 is CASSAGGLGGEQFF. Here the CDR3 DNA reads TGTGCCAGCAGCGCCGGGGGACTAGGTGGTGAGCAGTTCTTC.